This T cell receptor (beta chain) was obtained from a study of Graves' ophthalmopathy and Graves' hyperthyroidism. Whole-study results and caveats: Most thyroid clonotypes expanded beyond 0.001 frequency were also found in blood. Ophthalmopathy progression was predicted by the model at approximately 71% sensitivity and approximately 72% specificity.

This clonotype came up many times. Its antigen is undetermined. J was trimmed by 3 bases and V by 5 bases; bases with no gene match: 12. Looked up from germline, CDR1 is SGHTA and CDR2 is FQGNSA. CDR3 size: 16 residues. Using RNA transcripts, the TCR beta CDR3 regions were amplified. The first-round RT-PCR employed HTBI primers together with the Qiagen OneStep RT-PCR kit. A multiplex PCR was then performed as the second round. Each CDR3 protein is one row after TCRdb ran MiXCR on the multiplex PCR reads. The table has 1 million to 1.3 million distinct CDR3 sequences, about 35% seen once; the top ten hold 11%.

The clonotype originates from an adult man with Graves' hyperthyroidism. The sample taken for sequencing was peripheral blood or thyroid tissue (not recorded which). The rearrangement joins TRBV7-2 to TRBJ2-7; 8 bases are shared with TRBD1. This CDR3 reads CASSAQTGVGGYEQYF. CDR3 bases: TGTGCCAGCAGCGCCCAGACAGGGGTCGGGGGCTACGAGCAGTACTTC.